One sample yielded the 25 T cell receptor beta chains listed below, sequenced in a study of shared clonotypes between healthy human individuals. The method was immunoSEQ multiplex PCR; TCRdb's version includes in-frame clones alone and lacks a portion of them. Of about 2.3 million clones detected, 85% to 95% appear once; the ten largest clones hold 0.37%. Sequenced input: naive CD4+ T cells from PBMCs. Described subset: CD45RA+ positively selected. The receptors shown here come from a man younger than 30 in good health. Some clones in this sample may be carry-over from other donors' samples.

The V call is TRBV9, the J call TRBJ2-1, with 12 bases identical to TRBD2. With 3 bases clipped from V and 4 bases from J, the junction kept 2 bases outside the gene matches. This CDR3 is built from 15 residues. Germline-derived CDR1 and CDR2 are SGDLS and YYNGEE. CDR3 residues: CASSGTSGMYNEQFF. For the CDR3, the DNA is TGTGCCAGCAGCGGGACTAGCGGGATGTACAATGAGCAGTTCTTC.

The rearrangement uses TRBV6-5 and TRBJ2-7, with a possible D match to TRBD1 (6 bases). CDR1 MNHEY and CDR2 SVGAGI come from the germline V gene. Trimming pared 0 bases from V and 6 bases from J, leaving 15 bases between. The length of the CDR3 is 15 residues. CDR3 coding DNA: TGTGCCAGCAGTTACTCAAAGACAGGCGGTGGCGAGCAGTACTTC. Translated, it gives CASSYSKTGGGEQYF.

Turning to this clone: Distinct nucleotide sequences in the sample also encode this CDR3. The chain combines TRBV5-1 with TRBJ1-5; D remains ambiguous. Trimming removed 4 bases from V and 2 bases from J, with 7 bases in between. Germline V gives CDR1 SGHRS, CDR2 YFSETQ. This CDR3 is 13 amino acids long. In DNA form, the CDR3 reads TGCGCCAGCAGCCCCCAGGGCAATCAGCCCCAGCATTTT. Translating gives CASSPQGNQPQHF. Full variable domain (missing parts from reference TRBV5-1 and TRBJ1-5): KAGVTQTPRYLIKTRGQQVTLSCSPISGHRSVSWYQQTPGQGLQFLFEYFSETQRNKGNFPGRFSGRQFSNSRSEMNVSTLELGDSALYLCASSPQGNQPQHFGDGTRLSIL.

The CDR3 region has the DNA TGTGCCAGCAGTTACCGGGACAGGGGGCGTGAAAAACTGTTTTTT. Protein product: CASSYRDRGREKLFF. This chain connects TRBV6-6 to TRBJ1-4, with 12 bases matching TRBD1. V shed 2 bases and J 7 bases; nucleotides not matched to a gene: 2. CDR1 and CDR2 from the germline V gene are MNHNY and SVGAGI (reference sequence). The CDR3 totals 15 residues.

This chain connects TRBV5-1 to TRBJ2-3, with D possibly TRBD2 on 6 matching bases. Trimming removed 5 bases at V and 1 base at J, with 8 bases between. The CDR3 contains 13 residues. CDR1 SGHRS and CDR2 YFSETQ come from the germline V gene. Written as DNA, the CDR3 is TGCGCCAGCAGGGAGGGCGGCACAGATACGCAGTATTTT. This codes for CASREGGTDTQYF.

The chain joins TRBV19 to TRBJ2-1, with TRBD2 identical over 9 bases. Germline values: CDR1 LNHDA, CDR2 SQIVND (reference sequence). The V segment lost 7 bases and the J segment 10 bases; nucleotides outside the gene matches: 11. CDR3 size: 14 residues. The CDR3 sequence: CASKALAGLGEQFF. In DNA, the CDR3 is TGTGCCAGTAAAGCTCTAGCGGGATTAGGAGAGCAGTTCTTC.

This chain connects TRBV6-5 to TRBJ1-1; TRBD1 matches at 9 bases. The V gene's germline CDR1 is MNHEY and CDR2 SVGAGI. The CDR3 sequence is 15 residues long. Trimming cost V 5 bases and J 1 base; bases outside gene matches: 5. The CDR3 is CASSPGDRENTEAFF. The CDR3 coding sequence is TGTGCCAGCAGTCCCGGGGACAGGGAGAACACTGAAGCTTTCTTT.

The chain recombines TRBV28 with TRBJ1-5, with D hard to call. V was clipped by 8 bases and J by 0 bases, with 8 bases between them. The germline gives CDR1 MDHEN, CDR2 SYDVKM. This CDR3 contains 13 residues. DNA for the CDR3: TGTGCCAGCCGGTTCGGTAGCAATCAGCCCCAGCATTTT. Protein product: CASRFGSNQPQHF.

The gene calls are TRBV6-6 and TRBJ2-3; perhaps TRBD1 as D (5 bases). V was cut by 11 bases and J by 7 bases, with 16 bases left in between. This CDR3 spans 12 amino acids. Germline CDR1 reads MNHNY; CDR2 reads SVGAGI (reference sequence). CDR3 amino acids: CAARQGTNTQYF. The DNA of the CDR3 is TGTGCCGCTCGGCAGGGTACAAATACGCAGTATTTT.

This chain links TRBV7-9 with TRBJ2-2; 9 nucleotides line up with TRBD2. The CDR3 is made up of 16 amino acids. The V gene end was trimmed by 5 bases and the J gene end by 3 bases; junction bases not matched to a gene: 7. CDR1 SEHNR and CDR2 FQNEAQ come from the germline V gene (reference sequence). The CDR3 here is CASSDRLAEYTGELFF. The CDR3 DNA is TGTGCCAGCAGCGACCGACTAGCGGAGTACACCGGGGAGCTGTTTTTT.

The chain couples TRBV25-1 to TRBJ2-3; 7 bases map to TRBD1. Trimming removed 6 bases from V and 3 bases from J; junction bases left unmatched: 3. This CDR3 spans 13 amino acids. Germline V CDR1 and CDR2: MGHDK, SYGVNS. The CDR3 region has the DNA TGTGCCAGCAGACGACAGGGAACAGATACGCAGTATTTT. Its protein is CASRRQGTDTQYF.

The rearrangement uses TRBV6-1 and TRBJ1-5; D gene ambiguous. Germline CDR1 MNHNS, CDR2 SASEGT. This CDR3 contains 14 residues. The V end was cut by 5 bases, the J end by 3 bases, with 11 bases between. CDR3 DNA sequence: TGTGCCAGCAGTAAAGACGGACCCAATCAGCCCCAGCATTTT. Its translation: CASSKDGPNQPQHF.

The V gene is TRBV27, the J gene TRBJ1-1; D is unresolved. Deletions cut 6 bases from V and 0 bases from J, with 5 bases between. The CDR3 consists of 12 residues. The germline CDR1 and CDR2 sequences are MNHEY and SMNVEV (reference sequence). CDR3 DNA sequence: TGTGCCAGCAGAGATTTGAACACTGAAGCTTTCTTT. Residues: CASRDLNTEAFF.

For the CDR3, the DNA is TGCAGCGCCAGAACCGGGCCCGGCGAGCAGTACTTC. Protein sequence: CSARTGPGEQYF. The genes are TRBV29-1 and TRBJ2-5; D remains ambiguous. Judging by the DNA end, TRBJ2-7 fits better; the J call may be wrong. The germline gives CDR1 SQVTM, CDR2 ANQGSEA. The CDR3 is 12 residues long.

This clone appeared a few times. The chain employs TRBV2 and TRBJ2-7; 9 bases match TRBD1. V lost 10 bases to trimming and J lost 2 bases; unmatched junction nucleotides: 6. The V gene's germline CDR1 is SNHLY and CDR2 FYNNEI. This CDR3 is 13 amino acids long. CDR3 region: CAIRGTGTYEQYF. The CDR3 DNA reads as TGTGCCATTCGGGGGACAGGGACCTACGAGCAGTACTTC.

The chain recombines TRBV6-1 with TRBJ1-1; possibly TRBD1 for D (6 bases). V lost 7 bases and J lost 1, with 13 bases in between. The CDR3 loop spans 14 amino acids. Per germline, CDR1 MNHNS and CDR2 SASEGT. For the CDR3, the DNA is TGTGCCAGCAATTCCAGGGGCGGGAACACTGAAGCTTTCTTT. Its translation: CASNSRGGNTEAFF.

On this clone itself: One end of the junction varies from germline; a read error may be responsible. The chain is built from TRBV6-6 and TRBJ1-3; 8 nucleotides match TRBD1. Germline assignment: CDR1 MNHNY and CDR2 SVGAGI (reference sequence). The CDR3 contains 12 residues. For the CDR3, the DNA is TGTGCCAGCCGCGGACAGGGAAGCACCATATATTTT. It translates to CASRGQGSTIYF.

V is TRBV5-4 and J is TRBJ2-7, with 8 positions matching TRBD1. CDR3 length: 14 amino acids. Unmatched junction bases numbered 8, after V lost 3 bases and J lost 6 bases. The germline V gene has CDR1 SGHNT and CDR2 YYREEE (reference sequence). The CDR3 bases are TGTGCCAGCAGCTCGCCAGGGGGCTTGGCCGAGCAGTACTTC. It encodes CASSSPGGLAEQYF.

The rearrangement links TRBV9 to TRBJ2-7; 11 bases map to TRBD1. Germline V CDR1 and CDR2: SGDLS, YYNGEE. The ends lost 4 bases at V and 6 bases at J; junction bases unmatched: 6. The CDR3 runs 14 residues. DNA of the CDR3: TGTGCCAGCAGCACCTGGGACAGGGGGAGCGAGCAGTACTTC. Protein: CASSTWDRGSEQYF.

The chain employs TRBV19 and TRBJ2-2; 11 bases are shared with TRBD2. V gave up 1 base and J gave up 7 bases; unmatched junction bases: 8. The CDR3 contains 17 residues. Germline assignment: CDR1 LNHDA and CDR2 SQIVND (reference sequence). The CDR3 spells CASSIGSGRAGSGELFF. CDR3 coding DNA: TGTGCCAGTAGTATAGGTAGCGGGAGGGCCGGCAGCGGGGAGCTGTTTTTT.

V is TRBV18 and J is TRBJ1-1; possible D gene TRBD1, 5 bases. V was shortened by 8 bases and J by 4 bases, with 14 bases between the two germline ends. The germline V gene has CDR1 KGHSH and CDR2 LQKENI. CDR3 length equals 13 residues. CDR3 residues: CASRKGLSTEAFF. The DNA of the CDR3 is TGTGCCAGCCGTAAGGGGCTGAGCACTGAAGCTTTCTTT.

The CDR3 loop reads CASRLDRGLNQPQHF. In DNA, the CDR3 is TGTGCCAGCAGACTCGACAGGGGATTAAATCAGCCCCAGCATTTT. The genes are TRBV6-6 and TRBJ1-5, with 8 bases aligning to TRBD1. Germline V gene data show CDR1 as MNHNY and CDR2 as SVGAGI (reference sequence). The CDR3 has 15 amino acids. V gave up 6 bases and J gave up 4 bases; unmatched junction bases: 8.

With regard to this clone: Other DNA sequences of this sample code for an identical CDR3. This chain connects TRBV5-1 to TRBJ2-7; a weak D match, TRBD2 (5 bases). V lost 4 bases, J lost 1 base, and 9 bases lay in between. Germline V CDR1 and CDR2: SGHRS, YFSETQ. The CDR3 has 13 amino acids. CDR3 in amino acids: CASSLEVSYEQYF. The CDR3, as DNA: TGCGCCAGCAGCCTGGAGGTTTCCTACGAGCAGTACTTC.

The chain combines TRBV28 with TRBJ1-3; perhaps TRBD1 as D (6 bases). Looked up from germline, CDR1 is MDHEN and CDR2 is SYDVKM. V shed 5 bases and J shed 5 bases, with 13 bases lying between them. The CDR3 spans 14 residues. This CDR3 is CASSAGTPRNTIYF. CDR3 DNA: TGTGCCAGCAGTGCCGGGACACCCCGAAACACCATATATTTT.

The rearrangement uses TRBV2 and TRBJ2-7; the match to TRBD1 covers 10 bases. The germline gives CDR1 SNHLY, CDR2 FYNNEI. The CDR3 has 14 amino acids. The V and J ends lost 6 bases and 0 bases, in that order; junction bases with no gene match: 2. The CDR3 spells CASRDRGSSYEQYF. The CDR3 DNA reads TGTGCCAGCAGGGACAGGGGGAGCTCCTACGAGCAGTACTTC. The full variable domain, with the rest looked up from reference TRBV2 and TRBJ2-7, is EPEVTQTPSHQVTQMGQEVILRCVPISNHLYFYWYRQILGQKVEFLVSFYNNEISEKSEIFDDQFSVERPDGSNFTLKIRSTKLEDSAMYFCASRDRGSSYEQYFGPGTRLTVT.